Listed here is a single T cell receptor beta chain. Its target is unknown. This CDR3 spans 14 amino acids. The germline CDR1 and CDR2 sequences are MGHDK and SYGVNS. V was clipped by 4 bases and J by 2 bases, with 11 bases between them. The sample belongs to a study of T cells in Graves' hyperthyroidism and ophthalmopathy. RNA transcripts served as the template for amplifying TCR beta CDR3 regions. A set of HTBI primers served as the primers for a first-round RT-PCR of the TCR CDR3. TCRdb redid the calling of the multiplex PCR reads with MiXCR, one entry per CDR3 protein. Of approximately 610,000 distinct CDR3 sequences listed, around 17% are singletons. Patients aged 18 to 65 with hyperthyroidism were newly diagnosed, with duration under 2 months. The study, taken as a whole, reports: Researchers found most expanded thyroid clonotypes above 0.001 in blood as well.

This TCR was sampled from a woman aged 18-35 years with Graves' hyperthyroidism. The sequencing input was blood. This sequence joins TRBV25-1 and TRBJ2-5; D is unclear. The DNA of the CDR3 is TGTGCCAGCAGTGCCCTGGGCTCACAAGAGACCCAGTACTTC. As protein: CASSALGSQETQYF.